Below are 21 T cell receptor beta chains sequenced from a single sample in a study of shared clonotypes between healthy human individuals. Naive CD8 cells were CD45RO-negative, positively selected for CCR7, excluding terminally differentiated effector memory CD45RA+ cells. The repertoire was sequenced with immunoSEQ multiplex PCR; TCRdb's copy has only in-frame clones and lacks some. This sample has approximately 720,000 clones, with about 91% found just once. The material sequenced was naive CD8+ T cells sorted from blood. These receptors all stem from a man younger than 45 in good health.

This chain joins TRBV11-2 and TRBJ2-5; D not resolved. This CDR3 is built from 14 residues. Trimming removed 1 base from V and 2 bases from J, with 8 bases in between. Germline V lookup: CDR1 SGHAT, CDR2 FQNNGV. CDR3 nucleotides: TGTGCCAGCAGCTTAGTCTCTAAACAAGAGACCCAGTACTTC. Its protein product is CASSLVSKQETQYF. Full variable domain (outside the CDR3, taken from reference TRBV11-2 and TRBJ2-5): EAGVAQSPRYKIIEKRQSVAFWCNPISGHATLYWYQQILGQGPKLLIQFQNNGVVDDSQLPKDRFSAERLKGVDSTLKIQPAKLEDSAVYLCASSLVSKQETQYFGPGTRLLVL.

The chain carries TRBV6-1 and TRBJ2-7, with 9 bases matching TRBD1. Germline V gives CDR1 MNHNS, CDR2 SASEGT. The CDR3 spans 15 residues. Trimming cost V 1 base and J 2 bases; bases outside gene matches: 3. CDR3 in DNA: TGTGCCAGCAGTGAAGGGGACAGGGTGACCTACGAGCAGTACTTC. This sequence encodes CASSEGDRVTYEQYF.

With respect to this clone: This specimen includes other DNA sequences encoding the same CDR3. This chain joins TRBV29-1 and TRBJ2-7; D remains ambiguous. The V and J ends lost 5 bases and 4 bases respectively, with 6 bases between them. The CDR3 loop spans 10 amino acids. Germline lookup yields CDR1 SQVTM and CDR2 ANQGSEA. The CDR3 protein is CSVLSYEQYF. The CDR3 DNA reads as TGCAGCGTTCTATCATACGAGCAGTACTTC.

This sequence joins TRBV7-6 and TRBJ2-5; no clear D gene. The germline gives CDR1 SGHVS, CDR2 FNYEAQ. Trimming pared 5 bases from V and 2 bases from J, leaving 6 bases between. The CDR3 is 12 residues long. This chain's CDR3 is CASSHTQETQYF. The CDR3 bases are TGTGCCAGCAGCCACACACAAGAGACCCAGTACTTC.

This chain links TRBV5-1 with TRBJ2-2; tentative D call: TRBD1 (6 bases). Germline assignment: CDR1 SGHRS and CDR2 YFSETQ. V was clipped by 4 bases and J by 5 bases, with 12 bases between them. The CDR3 is made up of 14 amino acids. In nucleotides, the CDR3 is TGCGCCAGCAGCAGTTCACAGGGTACCGGGGAGCTGTTTTTT. Residues: CASSSSQGTGELFF. Based on the CDR3 plus reference TRBV5-1 and TRBJ2-2, the full variable domain is KAGVTQTPRYLIKTRGQQVTLSCSPISGHRSVSWYQQTPGQGLQFLFEYFSETQRNKGNFPGRFSGRQFSNSRSEMNVSTLELGDSALYLCASSSSQGTGELFFGEGSRLTVL.

V is TRBV7-9 and J is TRBJ1-5; maybe TRBD1 (5 bases). Looked up from germline, CDR1 is SEHNR and CDR2 is FQNEAQ (reference sequence). CDR3 length equals 15 residues. Trimming took 5 bases from V and 7 from J, leaving 18 bases between them. This CDR3 reads CASSRTSGDGQPQHF. CDR3 nucleotides: TGTGCCAGCAGCCGCACATCTGGGGACGGACAGCCCCAGCATTTT.

The chain couples TRBV9 to TRBJ2-1, with 8 bases that match TRBD2. Germline lookup yields CDR1 SGDLS and CDR2 YYNGEE. This CDR3 contains 13 residues. J was trimmed by 9 bases and V by 4 bases; bases with no gene match: 6. CDR3 amino acids: CASSRGGGSEQFF. The CDR3 DNA is TGTGCCAGCAGCCGGGGGGGCGGGTCTGAGCAGTTCTTC.

J is TRBJ1-1 and V is TRBV27; 7 positions match TRBD1. From germline, CDR1 is MNHEY and CDR2 SMNVEV (reference sequence). V shed 2 bases, J shed 8 bases, and the junction held 8 bases outside the gene matches. This CDR3 has 14 amino acids. The CDR3 reads CASSLTPQGPEAFF. The CDR3 region has the DNA TGTGCCAGCAGTTTAACTCCACAGGGGCCCGAAGCTTTCTTT.

The count of this clone is one. This chain uses TRBV5-1 with TRBJ2-1; D remains ambiguous. V was shortened by 4 bases and J by 2 bases, with 13 bases between the two germline ends. The CDR3 sequence is 15 residues long. CDR1 and CDR2 from the germline V gene are SGHRS and YFSETQ. DNA for the CDR3: TGCGCCAGCAGCCCAGCACAAAACGCCTACAATGAGCAGTTCTTC. This gives the protein CASSPAQNAYNEQFF. Full variable domain (remainder filled in from reference TRBV5-1 and TRBJ2-1): KAGVTQTPRYLIKTRGQQVTLSCSPISGHRSVSWYQQTPGQGLQFLFEYFSETQRNKGNFPGRFSGRQFSNSRSEMNVSTLELGDSALYLCASSPAQNAYNEQFFGPGTRLTVL.

Comments on this clone: This sample includes further DNA sequences coding for the same CDR3. The chain employs TRBV10-3 and TRBJ2-7; tentative D call: TRBD1 (6 bases). V gave up 3 bases and J gave up 2 bases, with 11 bases separating them. The CDR3 is 14 amino acids. The germline gives CDR1 ENHRY, CDR2 SYGVKD. The CDR3 DNA follows: TGTGCCATCAGTGAACGAACAGGGCCCTACGAGCAGTACTTC. Its translation is CAISERTGPYEQYF.

This clone was detected a few times. J is TRBJ2-2 and V is TRBV29-1; 11 bases align to TRBD2. This CDR3 contains 18 residues. After removal of 4 bases from V and 4 bases from J, the junction contained 14 bases not matched to a gene. In germline, CDR1 is SQVTM, CDR2 ANQGSEA. Written as DNA, the CDR3 is TGCAGCGTTGTTTGGTCAGGGACTAGCGGTCGGGCCACCGGGGAGCTGTTTTTT. Translation gives CSVVWSGTSGRATGELFF.

This clone has a single count. The chain couples TRBV7-2 to TRBJ2-7; either TRBD1 or TRBD2 may supply D (6 bases each). Germline V gives CDR1 SGHTA, CDR2 FQGNSA. Trimming took 2 bases from V and 3 from J, leaving 23 bases between them. The CDR3 contains 18 residues. The CDR3 DNA is TGTGCCAGCAGCTTAAGAGGGGGAGGAGAGAAAATTAACTACGAGCAGTACTTC. Amino acid sequence: CASSLRGGGEKINYEQYF.

V gene TRBV6-5 combines with J gene TRBJ2-1, with a possible D match to TRBD2 (5 bases). The CDR3 is made up of 16 amino acids. Germline assignment: CDR1 MNHEY and CDR2 SVGAGI. The V and J ends lost 2 bases and 7 bases respectively, with 18 bases between them. CDR3 bases: TGTGCCAGCAGTTACAGGAGCGGCCCTCCGTCAAATGAGCAGTTCTTC. This gives the protein CASSYRSGPPSNEQFF.

The chain links TRBV30 to TRBJ2-3; D not resolved. Germline CDR1 reads GTSNPN; CDR2 reads SVGIG (reference sequence). This CDR3 is 13 amino acids long. V lost 0 bases to trimming and J lost 0 bases, with 4 bases between them. The chain's CDR3 is CAWSVSSTDTQYF. The CDR3 DNA sequence: TGTGCCTGGAGTGTTTCGAGCACAGATACGCAGTATTTT.

The chain has TRBV11-2 and TRBJ2-7; TRBD2 might be the D (5 bases). CDR3 length equals 16 residues. Germline V gives CDR1 SGHAT, CDR2 FQNNGV. V lost 0 bases to trimming and J lost 6 bases, with 18 bases between them. The CDR3 region is CASSLDHQRIVPEQYF. In DNA form, the CDR3 reads TGTGCCAGCAGCTTAGATCATCAGCGGATAGTTCCCGAGCAGTACTTC.

This clone was seen a single time. This chain links TRBV6-5 with TRBJ2-3, with 7 positions matching TRBD1. Germline V lookup: CDR1 MNHEY, CDR2 SVGAGI. The CDR3 covers 14 residues. V shed 8 bases, J shed 2 bases, and the junction held 7 bases outside the gene matches. This CDR3 is CASSQGETTDTQYF. The CDR3 nucleotides read TGTGCCAGCTCCCAGGGGGAAACCACAGATACGCAGTATTTT.

V usage is TRBV7-9 and J usage is TRBJ1-5; D is possibly TRBD1 (5 bases). CDR1 and CDR2 from the germline V gene are SEHNR and FQNEAQ (reference sequence). With 5 bases removed from V and 7 bases from J, the gap between germline ends came to 9 bases. This CDR3 comprises 12 residues. The CDR3 is CASSADSQPQHF. CDR3 DNA: TGTGCCAGCAGCGCCGACAGCCAGCCCCAGCATTTT.

The chain joins TRBV4-3 to TRBJ2-7, with TRBD2 matching 10 bases. This CDR3 is built from 14 residues. V shed 4 bases and J 6 bases; nucleotides not matched to a gene: 6. Germline-derived CDR1 and CDR2 are LGHNA and YSLEER. The CDR3 bases are TGCGCCAGCAGCCGGGCTAGCGGGAGTGTCGAGCAGTACTTC. Residues: CASSRASGSVEQYF.

V is TRBV5-1 and J is TRBJ2-6; TRBD1 agrees at 12 bases. This CDR3 contains 16 residues. The junction had 3 bases not matched to a gene; V was cut back by 4 bases and J by 4 bases. Germline CDR1 is SGHRS and CDR2 is YFSETQ. CDR3 nucleotide sequence: TGCGCCAGCAGCCCGGGACAGGGGGCCGGGGCCAACGTCCTGACTTTC. Amino acids: CASSPGQGAGANVLTF.

The chain is built from TRBV7-9 and TRBJ2-5; 12 nucleotides match TRBD2. The ends lost 4 bases at V and 5 bases at J; junction bases unmatched: 5. This CDR3 has 15 residues. Germline loops: CDR1 SEHNR, CDR2 FQNEAQ (reference sequence). In DNA form, the CDR3 reads TGTGCCAGCAGCTCGCTAGCGGGAGGGGAGGAGACCCAGTACTTC. Translated: CASSSLAGGEETQYF.

The chain uses TRBV6-5 and TRBJ2-7; 7 nucleotides align to TRBD2. The CDR3 spans 15 residues. J gave up 3 bases and V 3 bases, and 8 bases lay outside the gene matches. CDR1 MNHEY and CDR2 SVGAGI come from the germline V gene. The CDR3 region has the DNA TGTGCCAGCAGTTATAACCCTAGCGGTGACTACGAGCAGTACTTC. Translation: CASSYNPSGDYEQYF.